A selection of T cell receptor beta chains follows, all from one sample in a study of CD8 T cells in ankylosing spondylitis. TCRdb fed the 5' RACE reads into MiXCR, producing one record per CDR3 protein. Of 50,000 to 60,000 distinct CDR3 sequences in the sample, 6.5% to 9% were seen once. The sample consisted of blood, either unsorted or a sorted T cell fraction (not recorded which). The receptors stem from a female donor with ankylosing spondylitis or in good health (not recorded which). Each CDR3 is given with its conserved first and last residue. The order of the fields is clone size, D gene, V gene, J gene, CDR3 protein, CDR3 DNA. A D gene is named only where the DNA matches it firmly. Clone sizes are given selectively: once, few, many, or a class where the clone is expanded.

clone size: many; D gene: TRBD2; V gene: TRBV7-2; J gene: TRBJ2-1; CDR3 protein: CASSYLAGDSYEQFF; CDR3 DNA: TGTGCCAGCAGCTACCTAGCGGGGGATTCTTATGAGCAGTTCTTC
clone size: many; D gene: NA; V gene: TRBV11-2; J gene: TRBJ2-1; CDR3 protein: CASSDIRTISYNEQFF; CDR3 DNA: TGTGCCAGCAGCGACATCCGGACTATCTCCTACAATGAGCAGTTCTTC
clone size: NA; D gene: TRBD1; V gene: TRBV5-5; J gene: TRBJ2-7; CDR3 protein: CASRPGQVHEQYF; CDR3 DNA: TGTGCCAGCAGACCGGGACAGGTTCACGAGCAGTACTTC
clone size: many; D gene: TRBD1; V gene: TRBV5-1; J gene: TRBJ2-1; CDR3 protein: CASSLGGRGQDEQFF; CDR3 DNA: TGCGCCAGCAGCTTGGGAGGCAGGGGGCAGGATGAGCAGTTCTTC
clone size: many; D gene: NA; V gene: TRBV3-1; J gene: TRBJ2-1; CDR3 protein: CASSQDNAQQFF; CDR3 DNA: TGTGCCAGCAGCCAAGATAACGCGCAGCAGTTCTTC
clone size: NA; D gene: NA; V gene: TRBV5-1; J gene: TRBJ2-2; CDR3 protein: CASRSGNTGELFF; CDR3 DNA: TGCGCCAGCCGCTCGGGGAACACCGGGGAGCTGTTTTTT
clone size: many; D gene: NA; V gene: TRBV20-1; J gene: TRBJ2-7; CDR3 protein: CSARDLGYEQYF; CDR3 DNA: TGCAGTGCTAGAGATTTGGGATACGAGCAGTACTTC
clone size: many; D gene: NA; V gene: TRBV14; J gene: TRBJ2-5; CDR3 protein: CASSQVRLDFQETQYF; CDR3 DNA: TGTGCCAGCAGCCAAGTTCGTCTGGACTTTCAAGAGACCCAGTACTTC
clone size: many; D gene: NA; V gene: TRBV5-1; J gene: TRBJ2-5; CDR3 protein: CASSSDSPKETQYF; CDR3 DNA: TGCGCCAGCAGCTCAGACAGTCCGAAGGAGACCCAGTACTTC
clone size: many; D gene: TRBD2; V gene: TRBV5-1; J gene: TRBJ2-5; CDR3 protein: CATSGDQETQYF; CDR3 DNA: TGCGCCACTAGCGGGGATCAAGAGACCCAGTACTTC
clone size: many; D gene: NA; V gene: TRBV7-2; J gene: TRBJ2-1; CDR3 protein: CASSPMGAYNEQFF; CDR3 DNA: TGTGCCAGCAGCCCAATGGGGGCCTACAATGAGCAGTTCTTC
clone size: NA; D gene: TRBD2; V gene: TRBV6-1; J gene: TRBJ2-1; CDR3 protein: CTSTNSGAPYNEQFF; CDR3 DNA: TGTACCAGCACCAATAGCGGGGCTCCCTACAATGAGCAGTTCTTC
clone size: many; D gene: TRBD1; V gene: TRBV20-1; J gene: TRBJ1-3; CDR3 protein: CSASQGGFSGNTIYF; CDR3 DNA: TGCAGTGCTAGCCAGGGGGGATTCTCTGGAAACACCATATATTTT
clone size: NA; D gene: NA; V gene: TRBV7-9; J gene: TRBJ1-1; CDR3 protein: CASSTSRQPEAFF; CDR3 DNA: TGTGCCAGCAGCACCTCTCGACAGCCTGAAGCTTTCTTT
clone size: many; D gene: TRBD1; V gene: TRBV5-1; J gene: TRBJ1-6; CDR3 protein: CASSLFQSLGTGGRQGDSPLHF; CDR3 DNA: TGCGCCAGCAGCTTGTTCCAGTCCCTCGGGACAGGGGGGCGTCAGGGGGATTCACCCCTCCACTTT
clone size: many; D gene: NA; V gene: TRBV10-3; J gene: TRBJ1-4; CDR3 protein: CAISPGPVEKLFF; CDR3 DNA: TGTGCCATCAGTCCCGGGCCAGTTGAAAAACTGTTTTTT
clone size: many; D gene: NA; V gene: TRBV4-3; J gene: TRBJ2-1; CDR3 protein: CASSQDNSPGGEQFF; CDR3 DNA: TGCGCCAGCAGCCAAGATAACAGTCCCGGGGGTGAGCAGTTCTTC
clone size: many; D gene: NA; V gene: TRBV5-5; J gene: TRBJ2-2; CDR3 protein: CASSLTEWGRPNTGELFF; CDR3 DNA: TGTGCCAGCAGCTTGACGGAGTGGGGCAGGCCGAACACCGGGGAGCTGTTTTTT